The present T cell receptor beta chain was sequenced within a study of shared clonotypes between healthy human individuals. Remarks on this clone: Other DNA sequences in the sample encode the same CDR3.

CD45RO-negative CD8 cells positively selected for CCR7 made up the naive population, which excluded terminally differentiated effector memory CD45RA+ cells. The data were produced by immunoSEQ multiplex PCR, yet TCRdb's version contains in-frame clones alone and is incomplete. The sample records millions of clones, 85% to 95% being singletons. This CDR3 comprises 14 residues. Looked up from germline, CDR1 is SEHNR and CDR2 is FQNEAQ (reference sequence). The V and J ends lost 5 bases and 2 bases, in that order; junction bases with no gene match: 3. The sequencing sample was made of naive CD8+ T cells from PBMCs. The genes are TRBV7-9 and TRBJ1-5; 7 bases agree with TRBD1. The sequence came from a man aged 18 to 29 in good health. Some clones in this sample may be carry-over from other donors' samples. The CDR3 spells CASSPGTGNQPQHF. CDR3 sequence (DNA): TGTGCCAGCAGCCCCGGGACAGGCAATCAGCCCCAGCATTTT.